The next 5 T cell receptor beta chains were all read from a single sample in a study of shared T cell receptors in the human thymus. Sequenced by immunoSEQ multiplex PCR; TCRdb stores in-frame clones only, minus some. The sample lists 640,000 or so clones, more than 75% occurring once. These data also featured in a second study, about human thymus T cells.

Sequenced sample: thymocytes. The receptors here all came from a boy in the first two years of life with a congenital heart defect.

The rearrangement uses TRBV2 and TRBJ2-1; TRBD1 agrees at 7 bases. Germline V lookup: CDR1 SNHLY, CDR2 FYNNEI. With 8 bases clipped from V and 1 base from J, the junction kept 5 bases outside the gene matches. The CDR3 is 14 amino acids. Here the CDR3 DNA reads TGTGCCAGCGAACCGGGACAGTCCTACAATGAGCAGTTCTTC. It yields the protein CASEPGQSYNEQFF.

This rearrangement joins TRBV12-5 to TRBJ2-2, with D perhaps TRBD1 (6 bases). Trimming removed 6 bases from V and 4 bases from J, with 12 bases in between. CDR3 length: 14 residues. CDR1 and CDR2 (germline): LGHNT, FRNRAP. DNA of the CDR3: TGTGCTAGTGGGGGGTCCAGGGGCACCGGGGAGCTGTTTTTT. Protein: CASGGSRGTGELFF.

This chain links TRBV25-1 with TRBJ1-1; perhaps TRBD1 as D (5 bases). V was pared by 2 bases and J by 1 base, with 11 bases between. Germline-derived CDR1 and CDR2 are MGHDK and SYGVNS. The CDR3 extends over 15 amino acids. CDR3 DNA sequence: TGTGCCAGCAGTGAAAAAAGGGGTGGGAACACTGAAGCTTTCTTT. Its translation: CASSEKRGGNTEAFF.

The chain has TRBV5-1 and TRBJ2-5; a weak D match, TRBD1 (5 bases). V lost 1 base, J lost 5 bases, and 12 bases lay in between. The CDR3 runs to 14 residues. Germline lookup yields CDR1 SGHRS and CDR2 YFSETQ. CDR3 sequence: CASSLYQGRETQYF. Written as DNA, the CDR3 is TGCGCCAGCAGCTTGTACCAGGGCCGGGAGACCCAGTACTTC. Full variable domain (rest looked up from reference TRBV5-1 and TRBJ2-5): KAGVTQTPRYLIKTRGQQVTLSCSPISGHRSVSWYQQTPGQGLQFLFEYFSETQRNKGNFPGRFSGRQFSNSRSEMNVSTLELGDSALYLCASSLYQGRETQYFGPGTRLLVL.

The J gene is TRBJ2-1, the V gene TRBV6-5; D unclear. The CDR3 is made up of 12 amino acids. The V and J ends lost 5 bases and 8 bases respectively, with 10 bases between them. Germline V gene sequence: CDR1 MNHEY, CDR2 SVGAGI. CDR3 coding DNA: TGTGCCAGCAGTAGGAGCACCGATGAGCAGTTCTTC. Protein: CASSRSTDEQFF.